The sequence of this T cell receptor beta chain was determined in a study of blood T cells in healthy people across ages. Regarding the study as a whole: Versus aged donors, long-lived donors had higher diversity and more naive CD4+ cells. Observed TCR beta diversity showed a strong correlation with the percentage of naive T cells as measured by flow cytometry.

Of note for this clonotype: Its target is unknown.

V lost 2 bases and J lost 4, with 11 bases in between. The germline V gene has CDR1 MDHEN and CDR2 SYDVKM. The CDR3 extends over 14 amino acids. Using a J-beta primer mix together with a sample-barcoded 5' primer, a second PCR was run for about 6 to 11 cycles. A template-switch adaptor with 12 random nucleotides tagged each cDNA molecule. Each CDR3 protein gets one entry after TCRdb re-called the 5' RACE reads with MiXCR. The sample contains 380,000 or so distinct CDR3 sequences, about 55% of which appear only once. Caucasian, healthy and from Russia, the donors were aged between roughly 6 and 100. Sample: blood. This TCR came from a man in his sixties in good health. V gene TRBV28 combines with J gene TRBJ1-2, with D possibly matching TRBD1 (5 bases). The CDR3 here is CASSLIATGYGYTF. The CDR3 coding sequence is TGTGCCAGCAGTTTAATCGCTACAGGCTATGGCTACACCTTC.